A single sample gave rise to the 18 T cell receptor beta chains below, sequenced in a study of Ad26.COV2.S vaccination and SARS-CoV-2 variants. Treatment here: some 20 received Ad26.COV2.S at low or high dose, single or two shots; about 5 received placebo; per-sample allocation not given. Following the first vaccine or placebo injection, samples were taken on day 63. Method: immunoSEQ multiplex PCR; TCRdb's copy keeps in-frame clones and lacks some. The sample lists 300,000 to 500,000 clones; more than 85% were seen once. The sample was peripheral blood, taken in a trial of Ad26.COV2.S vaccine versus placebo. The receptors were sampled from a person aged 18-60 years who received the Ad26.COV2.S COVID-19 vaccine or a placebo.

The CDR3 region is CASSFSSLFTDTQYF. DNA for the CDR3: TGCGCCAGCAGCTTCAGTAGCCTGTTCACAGATACGCAGTATTTT. V and J are TRBV5-1 and TRBJ2-3; no clear D gene. V shed 2 bases and J shed 2 bases, with 12 bases lying between them. The CDR3 consists of 15 residues. Germline V gene lookup returns CDR1 SGHRS and CDR2 YFSETQ.

CDR3 protein: CASSESAGWNGYTF. The CDR3 region has the DNA TGCGCCAGCAGTGAGTCGGCAGGGTGGAATGGCTACACCTTC. V is TRBV10-2 and J is TRBJ1-2; weak D call: TRBD1 (5 bases). Germline V lookup: CDR1 WSHSY, CDR2 SAAADI. The germline V and J ends were trimmed by 0 bases and 6 bases, with 11 bases remaining between them. The CDR3 consists of 14 residues.

The chain couples TRBV7-8 to TRBJ2-3; D ambiguous. The CDR3 covers 16 residues. V was cut by 2 bases and J by 1 base, with 13 bases left in between. Germline assignment: CDR1 SGHVS and CDR2 FQNEAQ. CDR3 protein: CASSLFFPLRTDTQYF. The DNA of the CDR3 is TGTGCCAGCAGCTTATTCTTTCCCTTGCGCACAGATACGCAGTATTTT.

The rearrangement joins TRBV10-1 to TRBJ2-3; D is perhaps TRBD2 (6 bases). CDR1 is WNHNN, CDR2 SYGVQD, per germline (reference sequence). V dropped 5 bases and J dropped 0 bases, with 9 bases sitting between them. CDR3 length: 14 amino acids. CDR3 protein: CASSTGTSTDTQYF. The CDR3 DNA follows: TGCGCCAGCAGTACGGGGACTAGCACAGATACGCAGTATTTT.

J is TRBJ1-2 and V is TRBV6-5; the D gene is possibly TRBD1 (6 bases). The germline V and J ends were trimmed by 5 bases and 4 bases, with 17 bases remaining between them. From germline, CDR1 is MNHEY and CDR2 SVGAGI. The CDR3 is 15 amino acids. CDR3 protein: CASSSSGGLSYGYTF. The CDR3 DNA reads as TGTGCCAGCAGTAGCTCCGGGGGGCTCAGCTATGGCTACACCTTC.

Remarks on this clone: A read error may explain this, as a much larger clone is one base away. The chain couples TRBV5-6 to TRBJ1-2; perhaps TRBD1 as D (5 bases). This CDR3 is 11 amino acids long. The V end was cut by 4 bases, the J end by 4 bases, with 5 bases between. Germline CDR1 and CDR2: SGHDT and YYEEEE. Written as DNA, the CDR3 is TGTGCCAGCAGCCAGGGCTATGGCTACACCTTC. Protein sequence: CASSQGYGYTF.

The CDR3 region is CASSQEPAGGTEQYF. The CDR3 DNA sequence: TGTGCCAGCAGCCAAGAGCCGGCGGGGGGGACCGAGCAGTACTTC. The chain carries TRBV3-1 (or the pseudogene TRBV3-2) and TRBJ2-7; 9 nucleotides match TRBD2. Germline loops: CDR1 LGHDT, CDR2 YNNKEL (reference sequence). The CDR3 contains 15 residues. Germline trimming cut 0 bases from V and 6 bases from J; bases unmatched to any gene: 6.

V usage is TRBV7-2 and J usage is TRBJ2-3, with 10 bases identical to TRBD2. V lost 1 base to trimming and J lost 5 bases; unmatched junction nucleotides: 6. This CDR3 spans 16 amino acids. Germline V CDR1 and CDR2: SGHTA, FQGNSA. DNA for the CDR3: TGTGCCAGCAGCTTAGTCGGGACTAGCGCTGGAGATACGCAGTATTTT. The encoded protein is CASSLVGTSAGDTQYF. Together with reference TRBV7-2 and TRBJ2-3, the CDR3 gives the full variable domain: GAGVSQSPSNKVTEKGKDVELRCDPISGHTALYWYRQSLGQGLEFLIYFQGNSAPDKSGLPSDRFSAERTGGSVSTLTIQRTQQEDSAVYLCASSLVGTSAGDTQYFGPGTRLTVL.

V usage is TRBV6-5 and J usage is TRBJ2-7, with a possible D match to TRBD1 (6 bases). V gave up 6 bases and J gave up 5 bases, with 17 bases separating them. This CDR3 has 14 residues. Germline-derived CDR1 and CDR2 are MNHEY and SVGAGI. The CDR3 coding sequence is TGTGCCAGCAGAAAAACAGGGTTTCCCCACGAGCAGTACTTC. Amino acids: CASRKTGFPHEQYF.

This clone was counted a single time. The chain's CDR3 is CASSARGQGIPEQYF. The DNA for the CDR3 is TGTGCCAGCAGCGCGCGGGGACAGGGTATCCCCGAGCAGTACTTC. The chain is built from TRBV5-5 and TRBJ2-7; 9 bases line up with TRBD1. V shed 4 bases, J shed 6 bases, and the junction held 11 bases outside the gene matches. CDR1 is SGHKS, CDR2 YYEKEE, per germline (reference sequence). There are 15 residues in the CDR3.

CDR3 amino acids: CASSPDSGNTIYF. In DNA form, the CDR3 reads TGTGCCAGCAGCCCCGACTCTGGAAACACCATATATTTT. This chain joins TRBV6-2 or TRBV6-3 and TRBJ1-3; D is unclear. V dropped 6 bases and J dropped 0 bases, with 6 bases sitting between them. The CDR3 loop spans 13 amino acids. Germline assignment: CDR1 MNHEY and CDR2 SVGEGT.

Worth noting for this clone: Other DNA sequences from this sample encode an identical CDR3 as well. This rearrangement joins TRBV6-2 or TRBV6-3 to TRBJ2-3, with D maybe TRBD1 (6 bases). The V end was cut by 5 bases, the J end by 1 base, with 7 bases between. Germline V gives CDR1 MNHEY, CDR2 SVGEGT. CDR3 size: 13 residues. For the CDR3, the DNA is TGTGCCAGCAGTCGACAGGGCACAGATACGCAGTATTTT. Translated, it gives CASSRQGTDTQYF.

J is TRBJ2-1 and V is TRBV12-5; D call uncertain. This CDR3 has 11 amino acids. V was pared by 5 bases and J by 7 bases, with 6 bases between. Looked up from germline, CDR1 is LGHNT and CDR2 is FRNRAP. CDR3 in DNA: TGTGCTAGTGGTGTGAGGAATGAGCAGTTCTTC. Residues: CASGVRNEQFF.

This chain joins TRBV5-1 and TRBJ1-1, with TRBD1 identical over 8 bases. Germline values: CDR1 SGHRS, CDR2 YFSETQ. V dropped 4 bases and J dropped 1; count of bases not matched to a gene: 6. The CDR3 length is 15 residues. The chain's CDR3 is CASSRTTGGNTEAFF. DNA for the CDR3: TGCGCCAGCAGCCGCACCACAGGGGGGAACACTGAAGCTTTCTTT.

The chain couples TRBV5-4 to TRBJ2-3, with 8 bases lining up with TRBD2. After removal of 5 bases from V and 4 bases from J, the junction contained 18 bases not matched to a gene. CDR1 is SGHNT and CDR2 is YYREEE in the germline V gene (reference sequence). CDR3 size: 18 residues. The CDR3 coding sequence is TGTGCCAGCAGAACCACCCCCGGGGGGGCCGGGTCGGCAGATACGCAGTATTTT. Its translation is CASRTTPGGAGSADTQYF.

On this clone itself: This CDR3 is missing its conserved last phenylalanine or tryptophan, likely due to a read error. Because the CDR3's place on the DNA is in doubt, the DNA is left out and the CDR3 is given as listed by TCRdb. J is TRBJ1-1 and V is TRBV2. The CDR3 is 8 amino acids long, termini counted. Germline CDR1 SNHLY, CDR2 FYNNEI. This CDR3 reads CAREWDRK.

The gene calls are TRBV18 and TRBJ2-7; no firm D call. Deletions cut 3 bases from V and 4 bases from J, with 10 bases between. The CDR3 has 13 amino acids. CDR1 and CDR2 (germline): KGHSH, LQKENI. The CDR3 DNA reads TGTGCCAGCTCACCTCAGGAGCATTACGAGCAGTACTTC. It encodes CASSPQEHYEQYF. Drawing the rest from reference TRBV18 and TRBJ2-7, the complete variable domain is NAGVMQNPRHLVRRRGQEARLRCSPMKGHSHVYWYRQLPEEGLKFMVYLQKENIIDESGMPKERFSAEFPKEGPSILRIQQVVRGDSAAYFCASSPQEHYEQYFGPGTRLTVT.

The chain is built from TRBV3-1 (or the pseudogene TRBV3-2) and TRBJ1-6; D is undetermined. This CDR3 region has 18 residues. Germline assignment: CDR1 LGHDT and CDR2 YNNKEL (reference sequence). Trimming pared 2 bases from V and 9 bases from J, leaving 23 bases between. In DNA form, the CDR3 reads TGTGCCAGCAGCCAACGTAAACCCGCCACGGGGTCTAGTTCACCCCTCCACTTT. This encodes CASSQRKPATGSSSPLHF.